These T cell receptor beta chains were read from a single sample in a study of radiotherapy plus CTLA-4 blockade in lung cancer. Clones were read by immunoSEQ multiplex PCR, and TCRdb kept only the in-frame ones, dropping some. The sample lists tens of thousands of clones, 77% occurring once. This specimen was peripheral blood, taken from a patient treated with radiotherapy plus ipilimumab. The receptors come from a human donor with non-small cell lung cancer whose response to radiotherapy plus ipilimumab could not be evaluated. CDR3s include the opening cysteine and the closing phenylalanine or tryptophan. A D gene is named only where the DNA matches it firmly. Clone size, where shown, is once, few, many, or a class for clones that have expanded.

j_call clone_size v_call d_call cdr3_aa cdr3_nt
TRBJ1-2 - TRBV9 TRBD1 CASRGTGGYGYTF TGTGCCAGCAGAGGCACAGGGGGCTATGGCTACACCTTC
TRBJ2-7 - TRBV5-1 TRBD2 CASSLVGLGNEQYF TGCGCCAGCAGCTTGGTCGGACTAGGAAACGAGCAGTACTTC
TRBJ2-1 few TRBV28 - CASSSGGSAYNEQFF TGTGCCAGCAGTTCCGGCGGCTCCGCCTACAATGAGCAGTTCTTC
TRBJ1-6 once TRBV28 TRBD1 CASSPRTGSNSPLHF TGTGCCAGCAGTCCCCGGACAGGGAGTAATTCACCCCTCCACTTT
TRBJ1-5 once TRBV6-6 TRBD1 CASTEQGANQPQHF TGTGCCAGCACCGAACAGGGGGCCAATCAGCCCCAGCATTTT
TRBJ2-3 few TRBV4-1 TRBD2 CASQRSGGADTQYF TGCGCCTCGCAGCGCAGCGGGGGAGCAGATACGCAGTATTTT
TRBJ1-5 - TRBV7-9 - CASSLFEDQPQHF TGTGCCAGCAGCTTATTTGAGGATCAGCCCCAGCATTTT
TRBJ2-7 - TRBV2 TRBD2 CASSTTLGTSGGKAYEQYF TGTGCCAGCAGTACTACTCTTGGGACTAGCGGGGGGAAGGCCTACGAGCAGTACTTC
TRBJ2-7 - TRBV5-1 TRBD2 CASSTTSGTYEQYF TGCGCCAGCAGCACGACTAGCGGAACCTACGAGCAGTACTTC
TRBJ1-1 - TRBV5-1 - CASSFRGSTEAFF TGCGCCAGCAGCTTCAGGGGTTCCACTGAAGCTTTCTTT
TRBJ1-1 once TRBV25-1 - CASSEIQEILNTEAFF TGTGCCAGCAGTGAAATTCAGGAAATATTGAACACTGAAGCTTTCTTT
TRBJ2-2 few TRBV19 TRBD1 CASSRDRGNTGELFF TGTGCCAGTAGTAGGGACAGGGGTAACACCGGGGAGCTGTTTTTT
TRBJ1-1 - TRBV28 TRBD1 CASTQTGAGTEAFF TGTGCCAGCACCCAGACAGGGGCAGGGACTGAAGCTTTCTTT
TRBJ1-4 - TRBV7-2 - CASSPTGSGEKLFF TGTGCCAGCAGCCCGACAGGTAGTGGTGAAAAACTGTTTTTT
TRBJ2-1 - TRBV7-3 TRBD2 CASSLLAGVYNEQFF TGTGCCAGCAGCTTATTGGCGGGAGTCTACAATGAGCAGTTCTTC
TRBJ2-7 - TRBV11-2 - CASGTRTAQYF TGTGCCAGCGGCACGAGGACAGCGCAGTACTTC
TRBJ2-7 - TRBV4-2 - CASSQVLGAGEQYF TGTGCCAGCAGCCAAGTACTGGGGGCGGGTGAGCAGTACTTC
TRBJ1-5 few TRBV28 - CASSQSGDGSNQPQHF TGTGCCAGCAGCCAGTCAGGGGATGGGAGCAATCAGCCCCAGCATTTT
TRBJ1-2 once TRBV30 - CAWTPEGFGGYTF TGTGCCTGGACCCCTGAGGGATTCGGAGGCTACACCTTC
TRBJ1-1 - TRBV7-2 - CASAPGVSRNTEAFF TGTGCCAGCGCCCCGGGGGTCTCGCGGAACACTGAAGCTTTCTTT
TRBJ2-7 - TRBV19 - CASSILAAGEQYF TGTGCCAGTAGTATCTTGGCGGCTGGGGAGCAGTACTTC
TRBJ2-3 - TRBV6-4 - CASSDGGNRDTQYF TGTGCCAGCAGTGACGGGGGGAACAGGGATACGCAGTATTTT
TRBJ2-3 - TRBV5-1 TRBD2 CASSLLAGVKDTQYF TGCGCCAGCAGCTTGTTAGCGGGAGTTAAAGATACGCAGTATTTT
TRBJ1-1 few TRBV10-1 - CASRGPKGTEAFF TGCGCCAGCAGGGGGCCTAAGGGCACTGAAGCTTTCTTT
TRBJ1-1 once TRBV9 - CASSVIGAGNTEAFF TGTGCCAGCAGCGTAATAGGGGCAGGGAACACTGAAGCTTTCTTT
TRBJ2-7 - TRBV5-1 - CASSFPADEQYF TGCGCCAGCAGCTTTCCGGCGGACGAGCAGTACTTC
TRBJ2-3 - TRBV6-1 TRBD1 CASRFRDRSTDTQYF TGTGCCAGCAGGTTCCGGGACAGATCCACAGATACGCAGTATTTT
TRBJ1-1 - TRBV5-6 - CASSLDSGFPTEAFF TGTGCCAGCAGCTTGGACTCAGGGTTCCCCACTGAAGCTTTCTTT
TRBJ1-2 - TRBV5-1 - CASSLTENYGYTF TGCGCCAGCAGCCTGACAGAGAACTATGGCTACACCTTC
TRBJ1-5 - TRBV7-9 - CAPLNGEPQHF TGTGCCCCACTAAACGGTGAACCCCAGCATTTT
TRBJ2-3 - TRBV4-3 TRBD2 CASSQDESGRTSTDTQYF TGCGCCAGCAGCCAAGATGAAAGCGGGAGGACTAGCACAGATACGCAGTATTTT
TRBJ1-5 - TRBV7-9 - CASSLGTEQWGNQPQHF TGTGCCAGCAGCTTAGGGACAGAGCAGTGGGGCAATCAGCCCCAGCATTTT
TRBJ2-5 - TRBV7-2 TRBD2 CASSPSGLGETQYF TGTGCCAGCAGCCCCAGCGGACTAGGAGAGACCCAGTACTTC
TRBJ1-6 - TRBV28 TRBD1 CASTQPGQGWTPLHF TGTGCCAGCACCCAACCGGGACAGGGTTGGACACCCCTCCACTTT
TRBJ2-3 - TRBV10-3 TRBD2 CAINKAGGHSDTQYF TGTGCCATCAACAAAGCGGGGGGGCATTCAGATACGCAGTATTTT
TRBJ2-5 - TRBV4-3 - CASSQNPQGDGETQYF TGCGCCAGCAGCCAAAATCCACAGGGCGATGGAGAGACCCAGTACTTC
TRBJ2-7 - TRBV21-1 - CASSKAGGDYEQYF TGTGCCAGCAGCAAAGCCGGGGGGGATTACGAGCAGTACTTC
TRBJ2-2 - TRBV29-1 - CSVGTFANTGELFF TGCAGCGTGGGGACTTTCGCGAACACCGGGGAGCTGTTTTTT
TRBJ2-4 - TRBV28 - CASSFGLAKNIQYF TGTGCCAGCAGTTTTGGGCTAGCCAAAAACATTCAGTACTTC
TRBJ2-7 - TRBV18 - CASSPPSAYEQYF TGTGCCAGCTCACCACCCAGCGCCTACGAGCAGTACTTC
TRBJ1-2 - TRBV5-4 - CASSLGEGYGYTF TGTGCCAGCAGCTTGGGGGAGGGATATGGCTACACCTTC
TRBJ2-2 - TRBV28 - CASSLNTGELFF TGTGCCAGCAGTCTTAACACCGGGGAGCTGTTTTTT
TRBJ1-6 - TRBV4-3 - CASSQEGEAGSPLHF TGCGCCAGCAGCCAAGAAGGGGAGGCGGGTTCACCCCTCCACTTT
TRBJ1-5 - TRBV5-1 TRBD1 CASSPGPGTDNQPQHF TGCGCCAGCAGCCCAGGCCCCGGGACAGACAATCAGCCCCAGCATTTT
TRBJ2-2 few TRBV27 - CASSLGGAVTGELFF TGTGCCAGCAGTTTGGGGGGAGCGGTTACCGGGGAGCTGTTTTTT
TRBJ2-7 - TRBV5-1 TRBD1 CASSNGQGLSYEQYF TGCGCCAGCAGCAACGGACAGGGACTTTCCTACGAGCAGTACTTC
TRBJ1-1 - TRBV28 - CASSSGGRTEAFF TGTGCCAGCAGCTCTGGTGGGCGCACTGAAGCTTTCTTT
TRBJ1-1 - TRBV6-5 TRBD1 CASWTGDTNTEAFF TGTGCCAGCTGGACAGGGGACACGAACACTGAAGCTTTCTTT
TRBJ2-1 - TRBV10-3 - CAISVAGSNEQFF TGTGCCATCAGTGTTGCGGGGTCCAATGAGCAGTTCTTC